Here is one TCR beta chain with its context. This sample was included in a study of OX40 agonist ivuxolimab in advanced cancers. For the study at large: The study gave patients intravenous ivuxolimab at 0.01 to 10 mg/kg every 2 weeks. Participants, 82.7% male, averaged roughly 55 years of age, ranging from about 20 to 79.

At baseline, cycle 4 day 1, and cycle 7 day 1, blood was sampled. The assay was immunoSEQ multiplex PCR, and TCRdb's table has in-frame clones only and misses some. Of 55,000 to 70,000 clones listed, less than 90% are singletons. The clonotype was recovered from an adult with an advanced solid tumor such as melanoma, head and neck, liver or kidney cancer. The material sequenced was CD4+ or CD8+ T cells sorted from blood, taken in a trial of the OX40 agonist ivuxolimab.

CDR3 residues: CASSFGQANEKLFF. As DNA, the CDR3 is TGTGCCAGCAGTTTCGGCCAAGCTAATGAAAAACTGTTTTTT. The chain uses TRBV28 and TRBJ1-4; D is undetermined. Looked up from germline, CDR1 is MDHEN and CDR2 is SYDVKM. The CDR3 runs 14 residues. V was cut by 3 bases and J by 3 bases, with 8 bases left in between.